The 27 T cell receptor beta chains below were found in one sample sequenced in a study of T cells after yellow fever vaccination. TCRdb reprocessed the 5' RACE reads with MiXCR, giving one entry per CDR3 protein. The data contain some 340,000 distinct CDR3 sequences, around 10% of them seen just once; the ten biggest clones take up about 3.5%. The input for sequencing was CD4+ T cells sorted from PBMCs, taken 45 days after the yellow fever booster vaccination. Receptors originate from a man aged 18-30 years who received the YFV17D yellow fever vaccine.

V usage is TRBV5-6 and J usage is TRBJ2-7; tentative D call: TRBD1 (5 bases). From germline, CDR1 is SGHDT and CDR2 YYEEEE. The CDR3 runs 13 residues. The V end was cut by 4 bases, the J end by 4 bases, with 12 bases between. DNA for the CDR3: TGTGCCAGCAGCACCAGGGATCGGTACGAGCAGTACTTC. This codes for CASSTRDRYEQYF.

The rearrangement joins TRBV5-1 to TRBJ2-2, with a tentative D call TRBD2 (6 bases). Germline V gene data show CDR1 as SGHRS and CDR2 as YFSETQ. V was cut by 4 bases and J by 3 bases, with 10 bases left in between. The CDR3 is 14 amino acids. This CDR3 is CASSLTGDTGELFF. CDR3 DNA sequence: TGCGCCAGCAGCCTCACGGGGGACACCGGGGAGCTGTTTTTT.

This clonotype was counted at least ten times. J is TRBJ2-3 and V is TRBV4-2; TRBD2 matches 9 bases. The CDR3 is 16 residues long. V shed 1 base and J 4 bases; nucleotides not matched to a gene: 6. Germline CDR1 LGHNA, CDR2 YNFKEQ. In DNA, the CDR3 is TGTGCCAGCAGCCAAGTCGGCGGGGGGGCTCCAGATACGCAGTATTTT. This sequence encodes CASSQVGGGAPDTQYF.

The chain combines TRBV18 with TRBJ2-1, with 9 bases fitting TRBD1. This CDR3 comprises 14 residues. The junction had 7 bases not matched to a gene; V was cut back by 6 bases and J by 7 bases. Germline V gene data show CDR1 as KGHSH and CDR2 as LQKENI. The CDR3 spells CASSRDRVRNEQFF. The CDR3 DNA reads TGTGCCAGCTCCCGGGACAGGGTAAGGAATGAGCAGTTCTTC.

This clonotype occurred a few times. V and J are TRBV12-3 or TRBV12-4 and TRBJ1-5; 9 positions match TRBD1. Trimming at V came to 4 bases and at J to 3 bases, leaving 4 bases not matched to a gene. The CDR3 loop spans 15 amino acids. DNA for the CDR3: TGTGCCAGCAGTTGGGGACAGGGTCACAATCAGCCCCAGCATTTT. As protein: CASSWGQGHNQPQHF.

This clonotype has just a few counts. The chain is built from TRBV6-5 and TRBJ2-2; D may be TRBD1 or TRBD2 (6 bases each). This CDR3 is 15 amino acids long. V was pared by 0 bases and J by 3 bases, with 8 bases between. The germline V gene encodes CDR1 MNHEY and CDR2 SVGAGI. The CDR3: CASSYSGGHTGELFF. The DNA of the CDR3 is TGTGCCAGCAGTTACTCAGGGGGGCACACCGGGGAGCTGTTTTTT.

This clonotype was picked up one time. The gene calls are TRBV5-1 and TRBJ1-1; D is possibly TRBD1 (6 bases). The germline CDR1 and CDR2 sequences are SGHRS and YFSETQ. Trimming removed 0 bases from V and 8 bases from J, with 29 bases in between. The CDR3 extends over 19 amino acids. Here the CDR3 reads CASSLARSRAWPGAVEAFF. DNA for the CDR3: TGCGCCAGCAGCTTGGCGAGAAGCCGAGCTTGGCCGGGGGCCGTCGAAGCTTTCTTT.

This clonotype showed up many times. The rearrangement uses TRBV20-1 and TRBJ1-2, with D perhaps TRBD1 (5 bases). Trimming took off 3 bases at V and 8 bases at J, with 22 bases between the two ends. Looked up from germline, CDR1 is DFQATT and CDR2 is SNEGSKA (reference sequence). CDR3 length equals 15 residues. CDR3 in DNA: TGCAGTGCTAGCCTACCAGGGACGGAAAAAATCGGCTACACCTTC. As protein: CSASLPGTEKIGYTF.

The chain has TRBV4-3 and TRBJ1-6; D possibly corresponds to TRBD1 (6 bases). Germline V CDR1 and CDR2: LGHNA, YSLEER. The germline V and J ends were trimmed by 0 bases and 8 bases, with 14 bases remaining between them. There are 16 residues in the CDR3. CDR3 sequence reads: CASSQDPRQAYSPLHF. The CDR3 nucleotides read TGCGCCAGCAGCCAAGATCCGCGACAGGCCTATTCACCCCTCCACTTT.

This clonotype was observed a handful of times. It is unclear where the CDR3 begins or ends on the DNA, so no DNA is shown, and the CDR3 is as TCRdb lists it. The genes are TRBV5-1 and TRBJ2-1; the table's D call of TRBD1 was not tested on the DNA. Per germline, CDR1 SGHRS and CDR2 YFSETQ. The CDR3 extends over 18 residues, inclusive of both ends. CDR3 protein: CASSLVVFWQGSYNEQFF.

The chain couples TRBV2 to TRBJ2-1, with a tentative D call TRBD2 (5 bases). CDR1 is SNHLY, CDR2 FYNNEI, per germline. V was clipped by 5 bases and J by 16 bases, with 24 bases between them. CDR3 length equals 14 residues. CDR3 DNA: TGTGCCAGCAGTCCCAGGCTCTACGGGATGTACTGCTTCTTC. It codes for CASSPRLYGMYCFF.

This clonotype was seen a few times. The chain has TRBV20-1 and TRBJ1-4, with D possibly matching TRBD1 (6 bases). The CDR3 is 15 residues long. Germline loops: CDR1 DFQATT, CDR2 SNEGSKA (reference sequence). The germline V and J ends were trimmed by 0 bases and 8 bases, with 16 bases remaining between them. The CDR3 sequence is CSARDLQGLGEKLFF. In DNA, the CDR3 is TGCAGTGCTAGAGATCTGCAGGGGCTCGGAGAAAAACTGTTTTTT.

The table lists this clonotype with a few counts. The V gene is TRBV2, the J gene TRBJ1-3; no definite D call. This CDR3 region has 15 residues. Trimming pared 3 bases from V and 0 bases from J, leaving 9 bases between. Germline V gene sequence: CDR1 SNHLY, CDR2 FYNNEI. The CDR3 region is CASSESYYSGNTIYF. The CDR3, as DNA: TGTGCCAGCAGTGAGTCATACTACTCTGGAAACACCATATATTTT.

V is TRBV20-1 and J is TRBJ1-2, with D perhaps TRBD1 (5 bases). The CDR3 length is 13 residues. Trimming left V 6 bases short and J 5 bases short, with 16 bases between. The V gene's germline CDR1 is DFQATT and CDR2 SNEGSKA (reference sequence). The CDR3 DNA reads TGCAGTGCCACCCAGGGAATCCCTTATGGCTACACCTTC. It yields the protein CSATQGIPYGYTF.

A few counts support this clonotype. This rearrangement joins TRBV23-1 to TRBJ2-3; TRBD1 is a possible D gene (6 bases). TRBV23-1 is annotated as an ORF whose role is uncertain. The CDR3 spans 15 residues. Trimming took off 3 bases at V and 1 base at J, with 11 bases between the two ends. The CDR3 DNA reads as TGCGCCAGCAGTCACCCGGACAGCCGCACAGATACGCAGTATTTT. Amino acid sequence: CASSHPDSRTDTQYF.

This clonotype turned up a few times. CDR3 amino acids: CASSLIGSEQYF. The CDR3 DNA reads TGTGCCAGCAGCCTGATTGGTAGCGAGCAGTACTTC. This sequence joins TRBV27 and TRBJ2-7; no clear D. Trimming shortened V by 6 bases and J by 6 bases, and 12 bases separated the two germline ends. The CDR3 extends over 12 amino acids. Germline-derived CDR1 and CDR2 are MNHEY and SMNVEV (reference sequence).

The CDR3 DNA reads TGTGCCAGCAGATACTGGACCGAGACAGATACGCAGTATTTT. Amino acids: CASRYWTETDTQYF. V and J are TRBV6-1 and TRBJ2-3, with D unresolved. Trimming cost V 6 bases and J 3 bases, with 13 bases left between them. This CDR3 region has 14 residues. Germline lookup yields CDR1 MNHNS and CDR2 SASEGT.

In its sample, this clonotype was seen a few times. This chain uses TRBV11-3 with TRBJ2-2; 8 bases align to TRBD1. V gave up 0 bases and J gave up 1 base; unmatched junction bases: 7. The germline V gene encodes CDR1 SGHNT and CDR2 YENEEA. This CDR3 is 18 amino acids long. DNA of the CDR3: TGTGCCAGCAGCTTAGATCAGGCCGGGACAGGGAACACCGGGGAGCTGTTTTTT. Protein sequence: CASSLDQAGTGNTGELFF.

The J gene is TRBJ2-5, the V gene TRBV29-1; TRBD2 agrees at 9 bases. The V and J ends lost 5 bases and 4 bases, in that order; junction bases with no gene match: 8. CDR3 length: 14 residues. Germline-derived CDR1 and CDR2 are SQVTM and ANQGSEA. CDR3: CSVRRGGAGETQYF. The CDR3 nucleotides are TGCAGCGTTCGTCGCGGGGGGGCCGGAGAGACCCAGTACTTC.

This clonotype was observed a few times. The rearrangement joins TRBV6-2 or TRBV6-3 to TRBJ1-6, with D maybe TRBD1 (6 bases). This CDR3 contains 15 residues. Trimming removed 5 bases from V and 10 bases from J, with 18 bases in between. Germline CDR1 and CDR2: MNHEY and SVGEGT. The CDR3 DNA follows: TGTGCCAGCAGTGGACCGGCACGGGGACAATCACCCCTCCACTTT. Translating it yields CASSGPARGQSPLHF.

V is TRBV28 and J is TRBJ2-6, with D perhaps TRBD2 (7 bases). Trimming took 6 bases from V and 2 from J, leaving 23 bases between them. The germline CDR1 and CDR2 sequences are MDHEN and SYDVKM. This CDR3 is built from 19 residues. The CDR3 nucleotides are TGTGCCAGCAGCACCGTGGGAGGGGGTCTTTCAACTGGGGCCAACGTCCTGACTTTC. Residues: CASSTVGGGLSTGANVLTF.

V gene TRBV5-1 combines with J gene TRBJ2-1; 14 bases match TRBD2. The germline CDR1 and CDR2 sequences are SGHRS and YFSETQ. The CDR3 is 17 residues long. Trimming cost V 4 bases and J 4 bases; bases outside gene matches: 7. CDR3 amino acids: CASSAGTSGGRYNEQFF. CDR3 in DNA: TGCGCCAGCAGCGCGGGGACTAGCGGGGGACGTTACAATGAGCAGTTCTTC.

The rearrangement joins TRBV9 to TRBJ2-7, with unresolved D. Between the trimmed V and J ends, which lost 5 bases and 9 bases, there was a span of 21 bases. The CDR3 runs 14 residues. Looked up from germline, CDR1 is SGDLS and CDR2 is YYNGEE. Here the CDR3 DNA reads TGTGCCAGCAGTTTGGAAGGGTTTGGAAGCACGCAGTACTTC. Its translation is CASSLEGFGSTQYF.

The chain links TRBV9 to TRBJ2-6, with TRBD2 matching 9 bases. Trimming removed 3 bases from V and 2 bases from J; junction bases left unmatched: 0. This CDR3 has 15 amino acids. The germline gives CDR1 SGDLS, CDR2 YYNGEE. The CDR3 reads CASSGLAAGANVLTF. CDR3 nucleotides: TGTGCCAGCAGCGGACTAGCGGCTGGGGCCAACGTCCTGACTTTC. Supplemented by reference TRBV9 and TRBJ2-6, the full variable domain reads DSGVTQTPKHLITATGQRVTLRCSPRSGDLSVYWYQQSLDQGLQFLIQYYNGEERAKGNILERFSAQQFPDLHSELNLSSLELGDSALYFCASSGLAAGANVLTFGAGSRLTVL.

This clonotype was seen a few times. The chain is built from TRBV12-3 or TRBV12-4 and TRBJ1-5; TRBD1 aligns across 7 bases. This CDR3 has 17 amino acids. Losses at the gene ends were 6 bases for V and 1 base for J; bases not matched to a gene: 12. In DNA, the CDR3 is TGTGCCAGCAGCAGCGGGACAGCCCGACGAAGCAATCAGCCCCAGCATTTT. This translates into CASSSGTARRSNQPQHF.

This chain uses TRBV7-3 with TRBJ2-2; D is uncertain. CDR3 length equals 13 residues. The germline V gene encodes CDR1 SGHTA and CDR2 FQGTGA. V gave up 0 bases and J gave up 5 bases, with 4 bases separating them. CDR3 sequence: CASSLTQTGELFF. CDR3 in DNA: TGTGCCAGCAGCTTAACTCAAACCGGGGAGCTGTTTTTT.

The chain couples TRBV7-3 to TRBJ1-5, with D uncertain. Deletions cut 5 bases from V and 0 bases from J, with 11 bases between. The CDR3 has 15 residues. In germline, CDR1 is SGHTA, CDR2 FQGTGA. DNA of the CDR3: TGTGCCAGCAGCATAGACGGGGATAGCAATCAGCCCCAGCATTTT. Translation gives CASSIDGDSNQPQHF.